This TCR beta chain comes out of a study of untreated major depressive disorder (dated by TCRdb to the late 2010s). General notes on the study: A cross-sectional case-control design was used to compare T cell phenotype and TCR repertoire between antidepressant-free major depressive disorder patients and individually matched non-depressed controls. Differences in Vbeta 5.1, Vbeta 11 and Vbeta 22 usage observed by flow cytometry in the whole cohort were followed up by sequencing. Overall study outcomes, separate from this receptor: Sequencing confirmed higher TRBV05-01 (Vbeta 5.1) usage among CD4+ T cells of depressed patients than controls, with p = 0.040 in a one-tailed test. The top five TRBV05-01 clones in every sequenced subject were all private clones. For the sequencing comparisons, one-tailed planned tests were applied to only three preselected Vbeta families. TRBV25-01 and TRBV02-01 usage followed the flow-cytometry pattern but did not reach statistical significance in the sequencing data. Strict matching and exclusion criteria produced a comparatively small study sample, limiting generalizability of findings.

The Qiagen DNeasy Blood and Tissue Kit was used to extract total genomic DNA from purified CD4+ T cells. The TCRbeta CDR3 region, defined according to IMGT, was amplified and sequenced using immunoSEQ immunosequencing protocols. Per the authors' processing: Preprocessing of raw sequence data for PCR and sequencing error correction was performed by the immunoSEQ service. The sequence data were imported into the immunoSEQ Analyzer and were further analyzed using VDJtools v1.0.7. Patient-control differences were tested with the paired Wilcoxon signed-rank test. TCRdb mirrors the immuneACCESS table, restricted to in-frame sequences. Some clones are absent from its copies; in checked studies, under half trace to an unresolved V gene, and the reason for the others is unknown. From that table come the V and J calls and clone size; the DNA was used to work out D and trimming. The sample yields some 21,000 clones; nearly 90% were counted once. The ten largest clones take up approximately 0.47% of the sample.

CDR1 and CDR2 were assigned from the germline V gene as MNHEY and SVGAGI. The germline ends are 13 bases apart after V is trimmed by 0 bases and J by 4 bases. Including the terminal cysteine and phenylalanine, the CDR3 comprises 15 residues. The retained sequence is limited to the CDR3, 45 bases, with the frame set at the first base. With respect to this clone: Its antigen remains undetermined. Base-call qualities are not available, and no considerably larger clone is one nucleotide away.

Each depressed patient was pairwise matched to a non-depressed control for sex, age, current smoking status and body mass index. All participants were of European descent. Controls had no mood disorder either currently or in their lifetime and had a Quick Inventory of Depressive Symptoms-Self Report score of 5 or lower. Participants were excluded if they had major medical conditions, Axis I/II comorbidities, regular medication or illicit drug use, or weekly alcohol intake above 100 g. From each participant, about 30 ml of peripheral blood was collected into EDTA tubes. Thawed PBMCs underwent magnetic negative selection with the BD IMag Human CD4 T Lymphocyte Enrichment Set to purify CD4+ T cells. Flow cytometry confirmed that the CD4+ enrichment method typically gave 85% to 95% purity. TCRbeta sequencing was performed on a subgroup of five or six case-control pairs selected blind to chemokine receptor expression and flow-cytometric repertoire skewing results. Every blood sample was taken in the morning at 8:00 a.m., after which PBMCs were separated out using Ficoll-Hypaque gradient centrifugation. PBMCs were cryopreserved by gradual cooling to -80°C and stored in liquid nitrogen until assayed.

The sample consisted of CD4+ T cells from PBMCs. The receptor chain draws on TRBV6-5 and TRBJ2-7; TRBD2 is a weak D gene call, 5 bases matching. The origin of this receptor is a woman between 40 and 55 years old in good health. The DNA sequence is as follows: TGTGCCAGCAGTTACTCGGTGGGGAGAGGATACGAGCAGTACTTC. Its product reads: CASSYSVGRGYEQYF.